The rows below give T cell receptor beta chains drawn from one sample of a study of blood T cell repertoires in COVID-19. The protocol was immunoSEQ multiplex PCR, while the TCRdb copy is restricted to in-frame clones and leaves out a portion. Here the sample spans some 220,000 clones, around 89% being singletons. The sequenced sample consisted of PBMCs or T cells enriched from blood (not recorded which). The receptor set was obtained from a woman aged 18-29 years in a cohort exposed to, infected with or recovered from COVID-19 (not recorded which). CDR3s include the opening cysteine and the closing phenylalanine or tryptophan. The D gene is left open where the match is weak. Only some rows state a clone size, as once, few, many or a class for expanded clones.

. | TRBJ2-7 | . | 13 | TRBV18 | CASSQTHNYEQYF | TGTGCCAGCTCCCAGACACACAACTACGAGCAGTACTTC
. | TRBJ1-2 | . | 15 | TRBV15 | CATSRDKGVSYGYTF | TGTGCCACCAGCAGAGATAAGGGGGTCTCCTATGGCTACACCTTC
. | TRBJ1-1 | once | 15 | TRBV9 | CASSAQYTENTEAFF | TGTGCCAGCAGCGCCCAATATACAGAGAACACTGAAGCTTTCTTT
. | TRBJ2-3 | . | 15 | TRBV3-1/TRBV3-2 | CASSQAGLIKDTQYF | TGTGCCAGCAGCCAAGCTGGACTAATCAAGGATACGCAGTATTTT
. | TRBJ1-5 | . | 14 | TRBV13 | CASSLRGSNQPQHF | TGTGCCAGCAGCTTACGGGGGAGCAATCAGCCCCAGCATTTT
. | TRBJ1-6 | . | 17 | TRBV4-2 | CASSQVWDRGYNSPLHF | TGTGCCAGCAGCCAAGTTTGGGATCGGGGCTATAATTCACCCCTCCACTTT
. | TRBJ1-6 | . | 13 | TRBV12-3/TRBV12-4 | CASSSGDGSPLHF | TGTGCCAGCAGTTCCGGGGATGGCTCACCCCTCCACTTT
. | TRBJ2-1 | . | 14 | TRBV4-2 | CASSDLIGDNEQFF | TGTGCCAGCTCCGACCTTATCGGGGACAATGAGCAGTTCTTC
TRBD1 | TRBJ2-2 | . | 16 | TRBV10-3 | CAISDPGGQATGELFF | TGTGCCATCAGTGACCCAGGGGGCCAGGCCACCGGGGAGCTGTTTTTT
TRBD1 | TRBJ1-5 | . | 14 | TRBV6-5 | CASRRRTGHQPQHF | TGTGCCAGCAGGCGACGGACAGGGCATCAGCCCCAGCATTTT
. | TRBJ1-2 | . | 14 | TRBV14 | CASKRADSFLGYTF | TGTGCCAGCAAGAGGGCGGATTCCTTTCTTGGCTACACCTTC
. | TRBJ1-4 | . | 13 | TRBV30 | CACRGATNEKLFF | TGTGCCTGCAGGGGTGCAACTAATGAAAAACTGTTTTTT
TRBD2 | TRBJ2-1 | once | 15 | TRBV7-2 | CASSQAGGIYNEQFF | TGTGCCAGCAGCCAAGCGGGGGGGATTTACAATGAGCAGTTCTTC
TRBD1 | TRBJ1-2 | . | 13 | TRBV7-6 | CASSLQGATGYTF | TGTGCCAGCAGCTTACAGGGGGCGACTGGCTACACCTTC
TRBD1 | TRBJ2-1 | . | 16 | TRBV5-1 | CASSLVWGTDYNEQFF | TGCGCCAGCAGCTTGGTCTGGGGGACAGACTACAATGAGCAGTTCTTC
. | TRBJ1-5 | . | 16 | TRBV4-2 | CASSQDLDSFNQPQHF | TGTGCCAGCAGCCAAGACCTTGACAGCTTTAATCAGCCCCAGCATTTT
. | TRBJ1-2 | . | 13 | TRBV6-5 | CASAGGNNYGYTF | TGTGCCAGTGCCGGGGGGAATAACTATGGCTACACCTTC
. | TRBJ2-3 | . | 13 | TRBV3-1/TRBV3-2 | CASSPSVADTQYF | TGTGCCAGCAGCCCTTCGGTAGCGGATACGCAGTATTTT
. | TRBJ1-5 | . | 14 | TRBV6-5 | CASSYPGPNQPQHF | TGTGCCAGCAGTTACCCAGGGCCCAATCAGCCCCAGCATTTT
. | TRBJ2-7 | . | 12 | TRBV13 | CASSRRNDEQYF | TGTGCCAGCAGCAGGAGGAATGACGAGCAGTACTTC
. | TRBJ2-5 | . | 17 | TRBV5-8 | CASSLGDLTAKKETQYF | TGTGCCAGCAGCTTGGGTGACTTGACAGCCAAAAAGGAGACCCAGTACTTC
TRBD2 | TRBJ2-1 | few | 13 | TRBV3-1/TRBV3-2 | CASSQPRGGEQFF | TGTGCCAGCAGCCAACCCCGGGGGGGCGAGCAGTTCTTC
. | TRBJ1-5 | . | 14 | TRBV30 | CAWSRGQGNQPQHF | TGTGCCTGGAGTCGAGGGCAGGGCAATCAGCCCCAGCATTTT
. | TRBJ2-2 | . | 16 | TRBV25-1 | CASNPHRGSNTGELFF | TGTGCCAGCAATCCACATCGGGGTTCGAACACCGGGGAGCTGTTTTTT
TRBD2 | TRBJ2-1 | . | 15 | TRBV28 | CASRPAGGPYNEQFF | TGTGCCAGCAGACCAGCGGGAGGGCCCTACAATGAGCAGTTCTTC
. | TRBJ1-4 | once | 13 | TRBV30 | CAASTGGHEKLFF | TGTGCCGCCTCGACGGGGGGACATGAAAAACTGTTTTTT
TRBD2 | TRBJ2-3 | . | 15 | TRBV5-4 | CASSSGTSGTDTQYF | TGTGCCAGCAGCTCCGGGACTAGCGGCACAGATACGCAGTATTTT
. | TRBJ1-2 | . | 13 | TRBV6-1 | CASSEGEGYGYTF | TGTGCCAGCAGTGAAGGGGAGGGCTATGGCTACACCTTC
. | TRBJ1-4 | . | 17 | TRBV7-3 | CASSLDLVRTTNEKLFF | TGTGCCAGCAGCTTAGATCTTGTGCGGACAACTAATGAAAAACTGTTTTTT
. | TRBJ2-3 | . | 15 | TRBV5-1 | CASSLGQTRGDTQYF | TGCGCCAGCAGCTTGGGTCAGACCCGAGGCGATACGCAGTATTTT
. | TRBJ2-7 | . | 12 | TRBV18 | CASSSTVYEQYF | TGTGCCAGCTCGTCGACAGTTTACGAGCAGTACTTC
. | TRBJ1-4 | . | 13 | TRBV11-3 | CASSLERNEKLFF | TGTGCCAGCAGCTTAGAGCGTAATGAAAAACTGTTTTTT
TRBD1 | TRBJ2-2 | once | 15 | TRBV3-1/TRBV3-2 | CASSHQQGVTGELFF | TGTGCCAGCAGCCATCAACAGGGGGTAACCGGGGAGCTGTTTTTT
TRBD1 | TRBJ1-4 | . | 15 | TRBV6-5 | CASSTDRGRGEKLFF | TGTGCCAGCAGCACGGACAGGGGGCGCGGTGAAAAACTGTTTTTT
. | TRBJ1-1 | . | 15 | TRBV19 | CASTSIGAANTEAFF | TGTGCCAGTACCTCTATAGGGGCGGCGAACACTGAAGCTTTCTTT
TRBD2 | TRBJ2-3 | once | 15 | TRBV9 | CASSAGAGGTDTQYF | TGTGCCAGCAGCGCCGGAGCGGGGGGCACAGATACGCAGTATTTT
TRBD1 | TRBJ1-1 | . | 15 | TRBV6-1 | CASSESNGVTGGAFF | TGTGCCAGCAGTGAAAGTAATGGGGTGACAGGGGGAGCTTTCTTT
. | TRBJ1-2 | . | 11 | TRBV7-6 | CASSLGFGYTF | TGTGCCAGCAGTCTAGGATTTGGCTACACCTTC
. | TRBJ1-2 | once | 12 | TRBV2 | CASSEDGYGYTF | TGTGCCAGCAGTGAAGACGGCTATGGCTACACCTTC
TRBD1 | TRBJ2-1 | . | 15 | TRBV2 | CASSEGQGAINEQFF | TGTGCCAGCAGCGAGGGACAGGGGGCCATCAATGAGCAGTTCTTC
TRBD1 | TRBJ2-1 | . | 15 | TRBV6-5 | CASRPQGNSYNEQFF | TGTGCCAGCAGACCACAGGGGAACTCCTACAATGAGCAGTTCTTC
TRBD1 | TRBJ1-2 | . | 12 | TRBV2 | CASTQGDYGYTF | TGTGCCAGCACGCAGGGGGACTATGGCTACACCTTC
TRBD1 | TRBJ2-6 | . | 19 | TRBV13 | CASSFAVQGDLSGANVLTF | TGTGCCAGCAGCTTTGCGGTACAGGGGGATCTCTCTGGGGCCAACGTCCTGACTTTC
TRBD2 | TRBJ2-1 | . | 15 | TRBV5-5 | CASSLSTGGFYEQFF | TGTGCCAGCAGCCTTTCTACGGGAGGGTTTTATGAGCAGTTCTTC
TRBD1 | TRBJ2-7 | . | 15 | TRBV28 | CASSPPDRGAYEQYF | TGTGCCAGCAGTCCCCCCGACAGGGGCGCCTACGAGCAGTACTTC
. | TRBJ2-3 | . | 13 | TRBV11-2 | CASSLDLSDTQYF | TGTGCCAGCAGCTTAGATCTTTCTGATACGCAGTATTTT
. | TRBJ1-2 | . | 14 | TRBV3-1/TRBV3-2 | CASSPNRGGYGYTF | TGTGCCAGCAGCCCCAACAGAGGAGGCTATGGCTACACCTTC
TRBD2 | TRBJ2-3 | . | 15 | TRBV4-1 | CASSQVSGAADTQYF | TGCGCCAGCAGCCAAGTGAGCGGGGCGGCAGATACGCAGTATTTT
TRBD1 | TRBJ1-1 | . | 13 | TRBV15 | CATSTDRGTEAFF | TGTGCCACCAGCACAGACAGGGGGACTGAAGCTTTCTTT
TRBD2 | TRBJ2-2 | . | 16 | TRBV6-5 | CASSYRGGAQRGELFF | TGTGCCAGCAGTTACCGGGGGGGGGCACAGCGCGGGGAGCTGTTTTTT
TRBD1 | TRBJ2-1 | . | 20 | TRBV27 | CASSPRRWVGQGETYNEQFF | TGTGCCAGCAGTCCCCGAAGGTGGGTCGGACAGGGGGAAACCTACAATGAGCAGTTCTTC
TRBD1 | TRBJ1-2 | . | 15 | TRBV24-1 | CATSEATGENYGYTF | TGTGCCACCAGTGAAGCGACAGGGGAAAACTATGGCTACACCTTC
TRBD2 | TRBJ2-7 | . | 16 | TRBV10-3 | CAISETSGRTNYEQYF | TGTGCCATCAGTGAGACCAGCGGGAGGACAAACTACGAGCAGTACTTC
. | TRBJ2-7 | few | 13 | TRBV2 | CASTGESSYEQYF | TGTGCCAGCACTGGGGAGAGCTCCTACGAGCAGTACTTC